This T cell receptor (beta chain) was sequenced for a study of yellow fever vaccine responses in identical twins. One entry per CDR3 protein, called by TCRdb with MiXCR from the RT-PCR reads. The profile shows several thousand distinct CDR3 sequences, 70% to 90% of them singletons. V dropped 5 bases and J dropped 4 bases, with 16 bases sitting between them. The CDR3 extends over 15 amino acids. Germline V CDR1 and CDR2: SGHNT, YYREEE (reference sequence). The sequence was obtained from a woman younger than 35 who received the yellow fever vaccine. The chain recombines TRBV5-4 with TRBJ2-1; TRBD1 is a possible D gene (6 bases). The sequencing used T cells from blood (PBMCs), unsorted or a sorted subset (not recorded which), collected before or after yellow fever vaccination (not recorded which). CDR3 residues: CASRMDLQGYNEQFF. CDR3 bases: TGTGCCAGCAGAATGGACCTCCAGGGGTACAATGAGCAGTTCTTC.